Below are 18 T cell receptor beta chains sequenced from a single sample in a study of blood T cell repertoires in COVID-19. Repertoires were generated with immunoSEQ multiplex PCR, while TCRdb's copy carries only in-frame clones and drops some. The repertoire holds approximately 360,000 clones, more than 70% seen once, with approximately 1.9% in the top ten. The specimen sequenced was PBMCs or T cells enriched from blood (not recorded which). These TCRs come from a man aged 40-55 years in a cohort exposed to, infected with or recovered from COVID-19 (not recorded which).

The V call is TRBV30, the J call TRBJ1-2; weak D call: TRBD1 (6 bases). CDR3 length: 13 amino acids. Germline CDR1 reads GTSNPN; CDR2 reads SVGIG (reference sequence). CDR3 coding DNA: TGTGCGATGTACAAGGACAGTAACTATGGCTACACCTTC. Amino acids: CAMYKDSNYGYTF.

CDR3 in amino acids: CASINNRGTDTQYF. CDR3 DNA sequence: TGTGCCAGCATCAATAACAGGGGCACAGATACGCAGTATTTT. J is TRBJ2-3 and V is TRBV2, with D possibly being TRBD1 (6 bases). CDR1 SNHLY and CDR2 FYNNEI come from the germline V gene. There are 14 residues in the CDR3. The ends were cut back, 7 bases at V and 1 base at J, with 12 bases in the middle. Looking up the rest from reference TRBV2 and TRBJ2-3 gives the full variable domain: EPEVTQTPSHQVTQMGQEVILRCVPISNHLYFYWYRQILGQKVEFLVSFYNNEISEKSEIFDDQFSVERPDGSNFTLKIRSTKLEDSAMYFCASINNRGTDTQYFGPGTRLTVL.

This rearrangement joins TRBV7-8 to TRBJ1-5; tentative D call: TRBD1 (5 bases). Germline V gives CDR1 SGHVS, CDR2 FQNEAQ. V shed 1 base and J shed 2 bases, with 12 bases lying between them. The CDR3 runs 16 residues. Here the CDR3 DNA reads TGTGCCAGCAGCTTAGTCCAAGGGGCTGGCAATCAGCCCCAGCATTTT. Translating it yields CASSLVQGAGNQPQHF.

The rearrangement links TRBV25-1 to TRBJ2-1; 9 bases match TRBD1. The germline V gene encodes CDR1 MGHDK and CDR2 SYGVNS. Trimming removed 4 bases from V and 6 bases from J; junction bases left unmatched: 1. This CDR3 is built from 13 residues. The CDR3 DNA sequence: TGTGCCAGCAGTGGGGACAGGGCCAATGAGCAGTTCTTC. Translating gives CASSGDRANEQFF.

The CDR3 bases are TGTGCCAGCAGCCAAGATGCTAGCGCGGCAGATACGCAGTATTTT. It encodes CASSQDASAADTQYF. This chain joins TRBV4-2 and TRBJ2-3, with D possibly being TRBD2 (6 bases). The CDR3 extends over 15 amino acids. Trimming took off 0 bases at V and 4 bases at J, with 11 bases between the two ends. Germline values: CDR1 LGHNA, CDR2 YNFKEQ.

This chain joins TRBV19 and TRBJ2-7; 9 nucleotides align to TRBD2. The CDR3 totals 15 residues. V was clipped by 3 bases and J by 4 bases; unmatched bases: 7. The germline V gene has CDR1 LNHDA and CDR2 SQIVND (reference sequence). CDR3 sequence reads: CASSISGRFAYEQYF. For the CDR3, the DNA is TGTGCCAGTAGTATCAGCGGGAGGTTTGCGTACGAGCAGTACTTC.

The chain uses TRBV27 and TRBJ2-1; 7 nucleotides line up with TRBD1. With 0 bases clipped from V and 5 bases from J, the junction kept 4 bases outside the gene matches. This CDR3 is built from 15 residues. CDR1 and CDR2 (germline): MNHEY, SMNVEV (reference sequence). This CDR3 is CASSLSLTGNNEQFF. The DNA for the CDR3 is TGTGCCAGCAGTTTATCTTTGACAGGGAACAATGAGCAGTTCTTC.

The V gene is TRBV19, the J gene TRBJ1-4; unclear D gene. CDR1 and CDR2 (germline): LNHDA, SQIVND (reference sequence). CDR3 size: 14 residues. Trimming shortened V by 8 bases and J by 2 bases, and 12 bases separated the two germline ends. CDR3 in DNA: TGTGCCAGTGCGGAAACGGGGACTAATGAAAAACTGTTTTTT. It yields the protein CASAETGTNEKLFF.

The chain combines TRBV30 with TRBJ2-2; tentatively, D is TRBD1 (5 bases). Germline assignment: CDR1 GTSNPN and CDR2 SVGIG (reference sequence). The CDR3 is 15 residues long. Trimming took off 0 bases at V and 1 base at J, with 9 bases between the two ends. CDR3 protein: CAWSVIRGNTGELFF. The CDR3 DNA is TGTGCCTGGAGTGTTATAAGGGGGAACACCGGGGAGCTGTTTTTT.

The CDR3 DNA reads TGTGCCAGCAGCATTCAGGGCGGCGAAGAGACCCAGTACTTC. This translates into CASSIQGGEETQYF. The chain recombines TRBV7-9 with TRBJ2-5, with a weak D call TRBD1 (5 bases). Deletions cut 5 bases from V and 3 bases from J, with 13 bases between. The CDR3 length is 14 residues. The germline V gene encodes CDR1 SEHNR and CDR2 FQNEAQ (reference sequence).

The chain combines TRBV5-4 with TRBJ2-2, with 8 nucleotides matching TRBD1. J lost 4 bases, V lost 5 bases, and 4 bases had no gene match. CDR1 and CDR2 (germline): SGHNT, YYREEE (reference sequence). The CDR3 consists of 14 residues. The CDR3 protein is CASRGDRPTGELFF. Written as DNA, the CDR3 is TGTGCCAGCAGGGGGGACAGGCCCACCGGGGAGCTGTTTTTT.

J is TRBJ2-2 and V is TRBV18; D not certain. Germline-derived CDR1 and CDR2 are KGHSH and LQKENI. V was trimmed by 6 bases and J by 1 base, leaving 9 bases between them. The CDR3 extends over 14 amino acids. The CDR3 DNA is TGTGCCAGCTCCCCCCCCGGGAACACCGGGGAGCTGTTTTTT. It yields the protein CASSPPGNTGELFF.

The rearrangement joins TRBV19 to TRBJ1-1, with D unclear. This CDR3 has 14 amino acids. Germline CDR1 reads LNHDA; CDR2 reads SQIVND (reference sequence). Trimming stripped 5 bases from V and 5 bases from J, with 15 bases between. CDR3 in DNA: TGTGCCAGTAGTCTGCGGCATCGTGGAACTGAAGCTTTCTTT. It codes for CASSLRHRGTEAFF.

CDR3 sequence reads: CASRNGQGTLYGYTF. The CDR3 coding sequence is TGTGCCAGCAGAAACGGACAGGGCACCCTCTATGGCTACACCTTC. V usage is TRBV6-5 and J usage is TRBJ1-2, with 8 bases matching TRBD1. The CDR3 has 15 amino acids. Germline lookup yields CDR1 MNHEY and CDR2 SVGAGI. V shed 6 bases and J 4 bases; nucleotides not matched to a gene: 10.

V gene TRBV5-1 combines with J gene TRBJ1-2; D might be TRBD1 (5 bases). The V gene lost 0 bases and the J gene lost 2 bases, with 5 bases spanning the gap. The germline V gene encodes CDR1 SGHRS and CDR2 YFSETQ. The CDR3 is 13 residues long. The CDR3 is CASSLAGNYGYTF. Written as DNA, the CDR3 is TGCGCCAGCAGCTTGGCAGGGAACTATGGCTACACCTTC.

The gene calls are TRBV18 and TRBJ1-1; TRBD1 might be the D (5 bases). Germline CDR1 and CDR2: KGHSH and LQKENI. The CDR3 runs to 16 residues. The V and J ends lost 6 bases and 3 bases respectively, with 20 bases between them. This CDR3 reads CASSPVSGRVDTEAFF. In DNA form, the CDR3 reads TGTGCCAGCTCCCCTGTATCAGGGAGGGTGGACACTGAAGCTTTCTTT.

There are a few counts of this clone. The V gene is TRBV19, the J gene TRBJ1-4; D gene ambiguous. Trimming shortened V by 0 bases and J by 10 bases, and 12 bases separated the two germline ends. The CDR3 consists of 14 residues. Germline CDR1 and CDR2: LNHDA and SQIVND (reference sequence). CDR3 nucleotides: TGTGCCAGTAGTATAGATCGCAGCGCGGGAAAACTGTTTTTT. Translated: CASSIDRSAGKLFF. The variable domain in full, with the rest retrieved from reference TRBV19 and TRBJ1-4, is DGGITQSPKYLFRKEGQNVTLSCEQNLNHDAMYWYRQDPGQGLRLIYYSQIVNDFQKGDIAEGYSVSREKKESFPLTVTSAQKNPTAFYLCASSIDRSAGKLFFGSGTQLSVL.

The chain links TRBV5-1 to TRBJ1-5; unclear D gene. This CDR3 spans 15 amino acids. Germline V lookup: CDR1 SGHRS, CDR2 YFSETQ. Trimming pared 0 bases from V and 4 bases from J, leaving 11 bases between. CDR3 sequence (DNA): TGCGCCAGCAGCTTGGCGGGGTTAAGGAATCAGCCCCAGCATTTT. Protein product: CASSLAGLRNQPQHF. Combining the CDR3 with reference TRBV5-1 and TRBJ1-5 gives the whole variable domain KAGVTQTPRYLIKTRGQQVTLSCSPISGHRSVSWYQQTPGQGLQFLFEYFSETQRNKGNFPGRFSGRQFSNSRSEMNVSTLELGDSALYLCASSLAGLRNQPQHFGDGTRLSIL.